This TCR beta chain is drawn from a study of CD8+CD57+ T cells in acquired aplastic anemia. The overall study: The average read count for CD4+ cells in healthy donors was around 10 million.

Genomic DNA templated the TCR beta VDJ and CDR3 profiling. Each CDR3 protein is one row after TCRdb ran MiXCR on the reads. This table holds about 220,000 distinct CDR3 sequences, 34% found once. This clonotype has at least ten counts. Its antigen is not identified. V shed 4 bases and J shed 3 bases, with 8 bases lying between them. This CDR3 is built from 13 residues. The germline V gene encodes CDR1 SGHAT and CDR2 FQDESV (reference sequence). Whole-study results and caveats: Overlapping CD8+ CDR3 repertoires of patients and controls contained some 30 shared sequences. CD8+ Simpson's diversity in patients was not significantly different from that in controls.

The sequence was obtained from a human donor in good health, serving as a control. The V and J genes are TRBV11-1 and TRBJ2-3; D gene uncertain. Material for sequencing was sorted CD4+, CD8+, or CD8+CD57+ T cells (not recorded which) from PBMCs. The CDR3 reads CASSSAITDTQYF. The DNA for the CDR3 is TGTGCCAGCAGCTCGGCCATTACAGATACGCAGTATTTT.